This paragraph covers one TCR beta chain sequence. These data are taken from a study of shared clonotypes between healthy human individuals. TCRdb keeps only in-frame clones here, not all; method: immunoSEQ multiplex PCR. The sample contains approximately 1,500,000 clones, about 98% of which appear only once. The sample comprised naive CD4+ T cells sorted from blood. Subset noted: CD45RA+ positively selected. The origin of this receptor is a man aged 25-45 years in good health.

CDR3 sequence (DNA): TGTGCCAGCTCACCACAGGCGGGAGGGCCAGATGAGCAGTTCTTC. Its translation: CASSPQAGGPDEQFF. The rearrangement uses TRBV18 and TRBJ2-1, with 9 bases fitting TRBD2. CDR1 and CDR2 from the germline V gene are KGHSH and LQKENI. J gave up 8 bases and V 1 base, and 6 bases lay outside the gene matches. There are 15 residues in the CDR3.